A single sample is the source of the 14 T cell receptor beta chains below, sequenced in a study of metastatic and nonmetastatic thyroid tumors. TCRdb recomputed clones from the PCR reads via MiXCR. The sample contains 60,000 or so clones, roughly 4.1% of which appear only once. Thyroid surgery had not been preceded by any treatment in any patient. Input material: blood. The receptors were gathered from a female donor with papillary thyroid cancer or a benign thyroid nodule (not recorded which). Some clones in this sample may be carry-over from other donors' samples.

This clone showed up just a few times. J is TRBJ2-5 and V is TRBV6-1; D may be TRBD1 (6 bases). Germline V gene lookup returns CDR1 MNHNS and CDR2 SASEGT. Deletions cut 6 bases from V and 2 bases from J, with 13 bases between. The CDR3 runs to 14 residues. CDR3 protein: CASSNGQLQETQYF. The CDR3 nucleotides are TGTGCCAGCAGCAATGGACAGTTACAAGAGACCCAGTACTTC.

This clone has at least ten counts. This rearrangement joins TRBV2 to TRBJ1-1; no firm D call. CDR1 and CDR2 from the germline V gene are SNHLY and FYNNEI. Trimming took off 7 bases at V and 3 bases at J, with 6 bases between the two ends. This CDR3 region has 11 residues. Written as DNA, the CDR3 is TGTGCCAGCAAGAGGGACACTGAAGCTTTCTTT. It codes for CASKRDTEAFF.

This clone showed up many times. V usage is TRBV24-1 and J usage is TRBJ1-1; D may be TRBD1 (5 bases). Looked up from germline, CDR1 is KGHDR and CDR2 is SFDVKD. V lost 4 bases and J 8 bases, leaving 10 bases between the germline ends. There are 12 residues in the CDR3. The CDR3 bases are TGTGCCACCAGTGACCCCAGGGCCGAAGCTTTCTTT. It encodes CATSDPRAEAFF.

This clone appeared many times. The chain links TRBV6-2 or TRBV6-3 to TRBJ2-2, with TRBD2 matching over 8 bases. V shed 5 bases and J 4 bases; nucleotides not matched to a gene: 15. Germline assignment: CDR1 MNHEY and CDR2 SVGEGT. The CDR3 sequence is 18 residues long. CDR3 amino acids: CASSTGDSGAVGTGELFF. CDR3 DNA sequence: TGTGCCAGCAGTACCGGGGATAGCGGGGCGGTGGGCACCGGGGAGCTGTTTTTT.

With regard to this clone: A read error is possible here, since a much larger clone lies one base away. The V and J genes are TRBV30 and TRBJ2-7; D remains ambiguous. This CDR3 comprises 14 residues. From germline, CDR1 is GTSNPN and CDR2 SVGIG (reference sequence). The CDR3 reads CVWSVTPSSYEQYF. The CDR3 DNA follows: TGTGTCTGGAGTGTAACACCCAGCTCCTACGAGCAGTACTTC.

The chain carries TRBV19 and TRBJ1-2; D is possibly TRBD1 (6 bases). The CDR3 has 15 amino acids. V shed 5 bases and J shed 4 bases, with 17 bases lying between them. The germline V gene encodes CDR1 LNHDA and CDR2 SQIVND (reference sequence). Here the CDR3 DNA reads TGTGCCAGTAGTGCGCCGGGACATGTGTTCTATGGCTACACCTTC. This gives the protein CASSAPGHVFYGYTF.

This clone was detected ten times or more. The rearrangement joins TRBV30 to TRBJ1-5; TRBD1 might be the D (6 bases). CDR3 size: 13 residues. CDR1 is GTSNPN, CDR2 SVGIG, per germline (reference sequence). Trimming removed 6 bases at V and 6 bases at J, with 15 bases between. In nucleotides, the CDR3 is TGTGCCTGCTCCTGGGGGGGCGGTCAGCCCCAGCATTTT. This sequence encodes CACSWGGGQPQHF.

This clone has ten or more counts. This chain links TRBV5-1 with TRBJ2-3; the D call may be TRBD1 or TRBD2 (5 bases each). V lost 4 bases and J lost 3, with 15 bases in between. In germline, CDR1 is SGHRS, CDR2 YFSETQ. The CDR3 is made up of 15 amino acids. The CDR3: CASSPSKHRTDTQYF. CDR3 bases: TGCGCCAGCAGCCCTAGCAAACACAGGACAGATACGCAGTATTTT.

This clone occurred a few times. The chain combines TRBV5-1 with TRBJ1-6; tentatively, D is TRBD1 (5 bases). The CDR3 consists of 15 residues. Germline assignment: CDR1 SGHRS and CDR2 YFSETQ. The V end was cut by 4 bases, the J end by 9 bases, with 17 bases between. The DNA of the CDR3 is TGCGCCAGCAGCCTGAACCGGGACTCGGGTTCACCCCTCCACTTT. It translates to CASSLNRDSGSPLHF.

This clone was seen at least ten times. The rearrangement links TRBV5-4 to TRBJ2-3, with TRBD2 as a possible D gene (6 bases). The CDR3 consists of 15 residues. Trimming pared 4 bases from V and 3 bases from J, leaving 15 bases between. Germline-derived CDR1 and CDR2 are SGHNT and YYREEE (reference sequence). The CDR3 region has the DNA TGTGCCAGCAGCCCTACTAGCTCTACTACAGATACGCAGTATTTT. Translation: CASSPTSSTTDTQYF.

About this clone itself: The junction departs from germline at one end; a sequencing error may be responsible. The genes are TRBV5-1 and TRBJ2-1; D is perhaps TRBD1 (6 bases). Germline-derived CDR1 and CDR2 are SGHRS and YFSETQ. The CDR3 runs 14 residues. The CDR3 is CASSWDKTYNGQFF. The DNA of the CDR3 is TGCGCCAGCAGCTGGGACAAGACCTACAATGGGCAGTTCTTC.

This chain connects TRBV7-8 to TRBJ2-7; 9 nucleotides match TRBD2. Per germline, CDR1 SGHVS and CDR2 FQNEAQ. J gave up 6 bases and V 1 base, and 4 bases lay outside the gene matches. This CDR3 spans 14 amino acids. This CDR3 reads CASSLVGTSPEQYF. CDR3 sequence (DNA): TGTGCCAGCAGCTTAGTAGGGACTAGCCCCGAGCAGTACTTC.

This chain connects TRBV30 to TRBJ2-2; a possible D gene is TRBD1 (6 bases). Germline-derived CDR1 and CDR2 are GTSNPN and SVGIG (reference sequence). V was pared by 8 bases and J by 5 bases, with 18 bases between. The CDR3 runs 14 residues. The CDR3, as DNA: TGTGCCCGTCGTAAAGTAGGGGGAACCGGGGAGCTGTTTTTT. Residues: CARRKVGGTGELFF. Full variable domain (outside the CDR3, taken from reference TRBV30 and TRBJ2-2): SQTIHQWPATLVQPVGSPLSLECTVEGTSNPNLYWYRQAAGRGLQLLFYSVGIGQISSEVPQNLSASRPQDRQFILSSKKLLLSDSGFYLCARRKVGGTGELFFGEGSRLTVL.

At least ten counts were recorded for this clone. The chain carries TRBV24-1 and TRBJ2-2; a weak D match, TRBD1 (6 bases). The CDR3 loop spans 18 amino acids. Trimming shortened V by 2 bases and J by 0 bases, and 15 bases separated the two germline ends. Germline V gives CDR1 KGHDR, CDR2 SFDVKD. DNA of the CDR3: TGTGCCACCAGTGATTCCGACAGGCGACACGCGAACACCGGGGAGCTGTTTTTT. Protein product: CATSDSDRRHANTGELFF.